The TCR beta chain described here comes from a study of technical replicates of blood from a handful of donors. The CDR3 length is 15 residues. The V gene lost 5 bases and the J gene lost 4 bases, with 17 bases spanning the gap. Germline V gene lookup returns CDR1 MNHEY and CDR2 SMNVEV (reference sequence). Using immunoSEQ multiplex PCR, the repertoire was profiled, and TCRdb retains in-frame clones only, with some absent. The profile covers roughly 14,000 clones, with approximately 80% appearing a single time and 12% taken by the ten largest. This clone came up once. The receptor's source is a human donor in good health. V usage is TRBV27 and J usage is TRBJ1-2; the D is unclear. Sequenced material: PBMCs. This CDR3 is CASSRVEAAGYGYTF. CDR3 DNA sequence: TGTGCCAGCAGTCGCGTAGAGGCAGCGGGCTATGGCTACACCTTC.